This TCR beta chain is from a study of blood T cell repertoires in COVID-19. Turning to the study itself: The origin of the acute and convalescent COVID-19 samples was the United States, Italy and Spain. Sample material is recorded as cDNA or gDNA derived from T cells, B-cell-depleted T cells, or PBMCs.

Original methodology: Amplification of reference gene primers provided the estimated nucleated cell counts. Profiled with immunoSEQ multiplex PCR; TCRdb holds only in-frame clones, not every one. V, J and clone size are taken as reported in that table, and D and trimming were inferred from the DNA itself. The sample has over 100,000 clones, 75% to 90% seen once. CDR1 is MNHEY and CDR2 is SMNVEV in the germline V gene (reference sequence). The junction had 13 bases not matched to a gene; V was cut back by 5 bases and J by 7 bases. There are 18 residues in the CDR3. The chain joins TRBV27 to TRBJ2-3; 15 bases are a match to TRBD2. The source material was peripheral blood. This TCR was recovered from a human donor with acute or convalescent COVID-19. The donor label of this sample is uncertain. The CDR3 DNA sequence: TGTGCCAGCAGTCCGCGGACTAGCGGGAGGGCCGTCACCTATACGCAGTATTTT. Its protein is CASSPRTSGRAVTYTQYF.